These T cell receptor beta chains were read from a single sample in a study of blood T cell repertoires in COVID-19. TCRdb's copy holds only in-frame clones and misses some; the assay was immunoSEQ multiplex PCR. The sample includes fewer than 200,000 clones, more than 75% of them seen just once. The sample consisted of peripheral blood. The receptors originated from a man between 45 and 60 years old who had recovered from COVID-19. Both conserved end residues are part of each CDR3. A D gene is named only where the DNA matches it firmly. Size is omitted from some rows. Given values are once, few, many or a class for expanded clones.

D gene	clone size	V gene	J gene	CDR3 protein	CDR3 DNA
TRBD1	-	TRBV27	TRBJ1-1	CASSSGTGFLTEAFF	TGTGCCAGCAGTTCCGGGACAGGGTTCCTCACTGAAGCTTTCTTT
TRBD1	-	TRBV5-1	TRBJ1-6	CASSLGTGPYNSPLHF	TGCGCCAGCAGCTTGGGGACAGGGCCCTATAATTCACCCCTCCACTTT
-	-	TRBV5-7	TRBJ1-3	CASSLEWEEEISGNTIYF	TGTGCCAGCAGCTTGGAATGGGAGGAAGAAATCTCTGGAAACACCATATATTTT
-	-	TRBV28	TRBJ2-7	CASSFEWTLGGTPAGEQYF	TGTGCCAGCAGTTTTGAATGGACCCTCGGCGGGACCCCAGCCGGCGAGCAGTACTTC
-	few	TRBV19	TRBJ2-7	CASSTTAVREQYF	TGTGCCAGTAGTACCACGGCGGTCCGCGAGCAGTACTTC
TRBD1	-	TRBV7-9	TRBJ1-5	CASSPGTGGNQPQHF	TGTGCCAGCAGCCCCGGGACAGGAGGCAATCAGCCCCAGCATTTT
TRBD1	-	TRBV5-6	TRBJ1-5	CASSLSQGVNQPQHF	TGTGCCAGCAGCTTGTCCCAGGGGGTCAATCAGCCCCAGCATTTT
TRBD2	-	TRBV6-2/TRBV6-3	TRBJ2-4	CASSPPIAGGYIQYF	TGTGCCAGCAGCCCACCTATAGCGGGAGGGTACATTCAGTACTTC
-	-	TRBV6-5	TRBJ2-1	CASSKTGGGGNEQFF	TGTGCCAGCAGTAAAACAGGGGGAGGGGGCAATGAGCAGTTCTTC
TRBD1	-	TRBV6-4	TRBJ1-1	CASSRSRGTGRLDTEAFF	TGTGCCAGCAGCCGATCCAGGGGGACAGGGCGGTTAGACACTGAAGCTTTCTTT
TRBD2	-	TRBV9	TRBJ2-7	CASSVESTSGVYEQYF	TGTGCCAGCAGCGTAGAGTCGACTAGCGGGGTCTACGAGCAGTACTTC
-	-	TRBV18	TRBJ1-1	CASSETGLNTEAFF	TGTGCCAGCTCAGAAACAGGGTTGAACACTGAAGCTTTCTTT
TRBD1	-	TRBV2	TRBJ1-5	CASRTGGNQPQHF	TGTGCCAGCAGGACAGGGGGCAATCAGCCCCAGCATTTT
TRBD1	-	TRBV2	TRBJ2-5	CASSPTGGARETQYF	TGTGCCAGCAGTCCAACAGGGGGCGCGAGGGAGACCCAGTACTTC
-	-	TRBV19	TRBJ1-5	CASSTLVSGNQPQHF	TGTGCCAGTAGTACGTTGGTTTCGGGCAATCAGCCCCAGCATTTT
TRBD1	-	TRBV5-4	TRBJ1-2	CASSQPGQGNYGYTF	TGTGCCAGCAGCCAACCGGGACAGGGCAACTATGGCTACACCTTC
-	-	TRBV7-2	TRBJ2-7	CASSPRRGRTYEQYF	TGTGCCAGCAGCCCACGGAGGGGACGAACCTACGAGCAGTACTTC
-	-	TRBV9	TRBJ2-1	CASSVAGSDEQFF	TGTGCCAGCAGCGTAGCCGGGAGCGATGAGCAGTTCTTC
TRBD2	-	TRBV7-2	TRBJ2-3	CASSLDRGSGRTDTQYF	TGTGCCAGCAGCTTAGACCGGGGTAGCGGGAGAACAGATACGCAGTATTTT
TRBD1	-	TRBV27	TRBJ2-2	CASSSRQGRSTGELFF	TGTGCCAGCAGTTCACGACAGGGCAGGAGTACCGGGGAGCTGTTTTTT
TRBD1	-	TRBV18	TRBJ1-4	CASSPNRGRNEKLFF	TGTGCCAGCTCACCTAACAGGGGGCGGAATGAAAAACTGTTTTTT
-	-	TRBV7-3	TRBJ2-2	CASSLRGATGELFF	TGTGCCAGCAGCTTACGGGGGGCCACCGGGGAGCTGTTTTTT
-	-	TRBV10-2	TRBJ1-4	CASHSGITNEKLFF	TGCGCCAGTCACTCGGGGATAACTAATGAAAAACTGTTTTTT
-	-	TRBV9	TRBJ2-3	CASSVPPLGEDTDTQYF	TGTGCCAGCAGCGTACCACCGTTGGGTGAGGACACAGATACGCAGTATTTT
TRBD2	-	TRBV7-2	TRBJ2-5	CASSSTSPTGPRGGETQYF	TGTGCCAGCAGCTCCACTAGTCCTACTGGGCCCCGGGGGGGAGAGACCCAGTACTTC
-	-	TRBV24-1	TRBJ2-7	CATSDTVREYF	TGTGCCACCAGTGATACGGTGAGGGAGTACTTC
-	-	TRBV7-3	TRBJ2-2	CASRVYANTGELFF	TGTGCCAGCCGGGTATACGCGAACACCGGGGAGCTGTTTTTT
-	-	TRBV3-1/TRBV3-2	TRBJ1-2	CASSQESLRGYTF	TGTGCCAGCAGCCAAGAAAGTTTGAGAGGCTACACCTTC
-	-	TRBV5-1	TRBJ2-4	CASSLAGDGNIQYF	TGCGCCAGCAGCTTGGCAGGGGACGGAAACATTCAGTACTTC
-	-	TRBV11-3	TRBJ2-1	CASSIGRGSDEQFF	TGTGCCAGCAGCATTGGTAGGGGCAGCGATGAGCAGTTCTTC
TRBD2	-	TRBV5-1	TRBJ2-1	CASSSGLAGVNEQFF	TGCGCCAGCAGCTCGGGACTAGCGGGGGTGAATGAGCAGTTCTTC
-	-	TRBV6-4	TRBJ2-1	CASSDSGRVGQFF	TGTGCCAGCAGTGACTCCGGCAGGGTCGGGCAGTTCTTC
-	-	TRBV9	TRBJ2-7	CASSVGGGTLYSYEQYF	TGTGCCAGCAGCGTAGGAGGTGGAACGTTATACTCCTACGAGCAGTACTTC
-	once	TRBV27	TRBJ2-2	CASSFRQITGELFF	TGTGCCAGCAGTTTTCGACAAATCACCGGGGAGCTGTTTTTT